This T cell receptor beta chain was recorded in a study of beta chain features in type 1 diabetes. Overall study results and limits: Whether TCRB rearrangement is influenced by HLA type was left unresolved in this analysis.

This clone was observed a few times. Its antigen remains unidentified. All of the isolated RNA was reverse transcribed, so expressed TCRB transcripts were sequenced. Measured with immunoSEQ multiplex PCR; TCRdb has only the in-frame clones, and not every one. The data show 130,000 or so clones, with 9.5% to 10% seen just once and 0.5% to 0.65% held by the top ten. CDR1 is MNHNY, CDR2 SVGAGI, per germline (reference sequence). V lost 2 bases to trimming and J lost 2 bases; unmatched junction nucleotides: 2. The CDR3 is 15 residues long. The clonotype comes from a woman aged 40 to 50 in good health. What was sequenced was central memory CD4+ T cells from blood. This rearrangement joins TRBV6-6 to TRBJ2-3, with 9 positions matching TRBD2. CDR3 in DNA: TGTGCCAGCAGTTACGGCGGGGGGGACACAGATACGCAGTATTTT. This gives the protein CASSYGGGDTDTQYF.